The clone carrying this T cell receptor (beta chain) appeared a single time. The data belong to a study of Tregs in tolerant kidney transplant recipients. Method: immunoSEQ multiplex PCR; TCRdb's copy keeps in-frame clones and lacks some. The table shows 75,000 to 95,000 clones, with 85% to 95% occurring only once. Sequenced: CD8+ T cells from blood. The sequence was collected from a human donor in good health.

The CDR3 coding sequence is TGTGCCAGCAGCTTAGGGACAGACTTTAGGGAGCAGTACTTC. Translated: CASSLGTDFREQYF. The V gene is TRBV5-5, the J gene TRBJ2-7; 7 bases agree with TRBD1. The CDR3 extends over 14 amino acids. The ends lost 2 bases at V and 7 bases at J; junction bases unmatched: 9. The germline V gene has CDR1 SGHKS and CDR2 YYEKEE (reference sequence).